The source of this TCR beta chain is a study of OX40 agonist ivuxolimab in advanced cancers. CDR1 GTSNPN and CDR2 SVGIG come from the germline V gene (reference sequence). The CDR3 covers 14 residues. This clone turned up a few times. Its antigen remains unknown. Repertoires were generated with immunoSEQ multiplex PCR, while TCRdb's copy carries only in-frame clones and drops some. The sample contains 100,000 or so clones, more than 90% of which appear only once. General observations from the study: CD4+ and CD8+ blood T cells expanded clonally by week 6 at 0.1 to 3.0 mg/kg.

The sequence was obtained from an adult with an advanced solid tumor such as melanoma, head and neck, liver or kidney cancer. This chain uses TRBV30 with TRBJ2-7, with D hard to call. Sequences were derived from CD4+ or CD8+ T cells sorted from blood, sampled in a trial of the OX40 agonist ivuxolimab. The CDR3 spells CVAADVSLSYEQYF. The CDR3 DNA reads TGTGTCGCGGCGGACGTAAGCCTCTCCTACGAGCAGTACTTC.